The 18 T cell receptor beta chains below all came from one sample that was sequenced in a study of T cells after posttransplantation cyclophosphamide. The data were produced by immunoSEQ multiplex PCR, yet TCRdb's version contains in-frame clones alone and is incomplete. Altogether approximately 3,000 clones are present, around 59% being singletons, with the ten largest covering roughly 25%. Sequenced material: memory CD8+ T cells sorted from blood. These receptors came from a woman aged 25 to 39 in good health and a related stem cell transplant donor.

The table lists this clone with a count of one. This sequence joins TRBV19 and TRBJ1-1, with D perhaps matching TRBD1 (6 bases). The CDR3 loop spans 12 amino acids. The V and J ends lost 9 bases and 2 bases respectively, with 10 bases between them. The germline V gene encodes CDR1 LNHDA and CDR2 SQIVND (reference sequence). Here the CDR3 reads CASHRENTEAFF. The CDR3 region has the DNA TGTGCCAGCCACAGGGAAAACACTGAAGCTTTCTTT.

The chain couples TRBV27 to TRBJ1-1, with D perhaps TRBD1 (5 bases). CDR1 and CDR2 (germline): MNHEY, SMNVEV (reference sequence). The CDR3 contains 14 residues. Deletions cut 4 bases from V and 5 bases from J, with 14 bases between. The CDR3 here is CASSYSGIGTEAFF. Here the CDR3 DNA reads TGTGCCAGCAGTTACTCAGGGATAGGTACTGAAGCTTTCTTT.

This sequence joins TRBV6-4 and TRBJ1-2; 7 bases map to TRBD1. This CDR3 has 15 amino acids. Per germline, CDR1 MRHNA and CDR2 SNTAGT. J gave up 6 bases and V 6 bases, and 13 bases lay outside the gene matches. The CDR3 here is CASSARSTGVDGYTF. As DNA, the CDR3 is TGTGCCAGCAGCGCCCGCTCCACAGGGGTCGATGGCTACACCTTC.

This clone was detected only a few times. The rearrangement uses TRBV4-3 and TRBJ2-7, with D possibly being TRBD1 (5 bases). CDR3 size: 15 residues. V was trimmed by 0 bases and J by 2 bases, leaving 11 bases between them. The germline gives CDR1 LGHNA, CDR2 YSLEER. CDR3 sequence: CASSQETGPTYEQYF. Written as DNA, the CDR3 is TGCGCCAGCAGCCAAGAAACAGGCCCAACCTACGAGCAGTACTTC.

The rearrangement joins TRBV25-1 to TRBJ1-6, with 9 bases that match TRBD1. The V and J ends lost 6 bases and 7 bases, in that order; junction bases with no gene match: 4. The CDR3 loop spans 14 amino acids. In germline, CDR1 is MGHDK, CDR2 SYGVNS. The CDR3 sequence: CASSWDRDNSPLHF. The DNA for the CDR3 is TGTGCCAGCAGCTGGGACAGGGACAATTCACCCCTCCACTTT.

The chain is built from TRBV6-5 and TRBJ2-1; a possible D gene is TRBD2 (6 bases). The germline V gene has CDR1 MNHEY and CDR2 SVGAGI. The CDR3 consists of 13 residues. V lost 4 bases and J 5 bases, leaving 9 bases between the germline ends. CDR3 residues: CASSLDYNNEQFF. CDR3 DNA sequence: TGTGCCAGCAGTTTGGACTATAACAATGAGCAGTTCTTC.

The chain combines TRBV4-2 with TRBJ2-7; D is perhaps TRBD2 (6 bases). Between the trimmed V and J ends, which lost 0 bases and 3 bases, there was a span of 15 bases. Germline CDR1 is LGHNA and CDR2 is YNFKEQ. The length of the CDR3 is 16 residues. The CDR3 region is CASSQDGTGPYYEQYF. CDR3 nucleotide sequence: TGTGCCAGCAGCCAAGATGGGACTGGGCCCTACTACGAGCAGTACTTC.

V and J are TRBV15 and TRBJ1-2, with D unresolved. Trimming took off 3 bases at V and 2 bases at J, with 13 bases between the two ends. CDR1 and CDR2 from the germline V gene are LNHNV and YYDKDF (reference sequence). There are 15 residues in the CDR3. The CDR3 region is CATSSVRGPNYGYTF. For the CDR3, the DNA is TGTGCCACCAGCAGCGTGAGAGGGCCGAACTATGGCTACACCTTC. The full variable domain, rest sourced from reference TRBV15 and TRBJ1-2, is DAMVIQNPRYQVTQFGKPVTLSCSQTLNHNVMYWYQQKSSQAPKLLFHYYDKDFNNEADTPDNFQSRRPNTSFCFLDIRSPGLGDTAMYLCATSSVRGPNYGYTFGSGTRLTVV.

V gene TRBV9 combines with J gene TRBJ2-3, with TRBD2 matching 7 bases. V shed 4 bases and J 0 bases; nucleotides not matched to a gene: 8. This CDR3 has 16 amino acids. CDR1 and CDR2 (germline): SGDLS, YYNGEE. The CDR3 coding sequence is TGTGCCAGCAGCCAGAGGGAAGCGGGGAGCACAGATACGCAGTATTTT. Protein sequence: CASSQREAGSTDTQYF.

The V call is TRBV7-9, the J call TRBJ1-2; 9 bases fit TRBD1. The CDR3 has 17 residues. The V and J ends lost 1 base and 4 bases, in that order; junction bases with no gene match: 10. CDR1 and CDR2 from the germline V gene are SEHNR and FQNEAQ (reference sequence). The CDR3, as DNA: TGTGCCAGCAGCTTAGAGAGGGACAGGGCTCTCCTCTATGGCTACACCTTC. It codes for CASSLERDRALLYGYTF. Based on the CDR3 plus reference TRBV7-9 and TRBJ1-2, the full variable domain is DTGVSQNPRHKITKRGQNVTFRCDPISEHNRLYWYRQTLGQGPEFLTYFQNEAQLEKSRLLSDRFSAERPKGSFSTLEIQRTEQGDSAMYLCASSLERDRALLYGYTFGSGTRLTVV.

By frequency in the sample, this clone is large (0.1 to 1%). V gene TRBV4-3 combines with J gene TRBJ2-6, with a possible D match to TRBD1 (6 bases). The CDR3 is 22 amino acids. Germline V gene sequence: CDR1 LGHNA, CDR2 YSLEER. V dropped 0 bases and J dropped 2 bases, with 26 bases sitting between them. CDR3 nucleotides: TGCGCCAGCAGCCAAGATCTTATGACGGTGGACAGTTTATTTGCTGGGGCCAACGTCCTGACTTTC. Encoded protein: CASSQDLMTVDSLFAGANVLTF.

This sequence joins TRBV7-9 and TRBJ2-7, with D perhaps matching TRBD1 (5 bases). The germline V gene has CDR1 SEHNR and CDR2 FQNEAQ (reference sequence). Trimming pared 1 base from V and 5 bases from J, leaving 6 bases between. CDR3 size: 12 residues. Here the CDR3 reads CASSLEGNEQYF. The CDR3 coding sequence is TGTGCCAGCAGCTTAGAGGGGAACGAGCAGTACTTC.

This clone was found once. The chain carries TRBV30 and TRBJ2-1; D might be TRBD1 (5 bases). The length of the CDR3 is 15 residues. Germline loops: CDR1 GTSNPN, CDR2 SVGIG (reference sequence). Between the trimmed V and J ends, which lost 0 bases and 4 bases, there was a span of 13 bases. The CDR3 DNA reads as TGTGCCTGGAGTGTGGGGCAGGGCCTTTACAATGAGCAGTTCTTC. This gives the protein CAWSVGQGLYNEQFF.

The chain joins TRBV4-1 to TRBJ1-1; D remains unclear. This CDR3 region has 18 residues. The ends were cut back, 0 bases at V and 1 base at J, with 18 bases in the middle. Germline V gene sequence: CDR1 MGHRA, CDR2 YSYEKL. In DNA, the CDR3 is TGCGCCAGCAGCCAAGACCGAGACGGGATCTTGGGGAACACTGAAGCTTTCTTT. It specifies CASSQDRDGILGNTEAFF.

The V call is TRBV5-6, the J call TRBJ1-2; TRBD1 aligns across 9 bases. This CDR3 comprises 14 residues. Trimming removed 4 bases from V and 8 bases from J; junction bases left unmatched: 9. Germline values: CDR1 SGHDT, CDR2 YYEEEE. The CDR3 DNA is TGTGCCAGCAGCCACCTCACAGGGGGCGCGGGCTACACCTTC. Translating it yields CASSHLTGGAGYTF.

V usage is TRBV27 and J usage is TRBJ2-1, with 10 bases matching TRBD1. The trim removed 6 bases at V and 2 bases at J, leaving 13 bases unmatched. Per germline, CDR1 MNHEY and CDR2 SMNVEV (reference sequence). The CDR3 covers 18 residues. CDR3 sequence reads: CASRVTGGSLIPYNEQFF. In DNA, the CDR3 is TGTGCCAGCAGGGTGACAGGGGGCTCGCTCATCCCCTACAATGAGCAGTTCTTC.

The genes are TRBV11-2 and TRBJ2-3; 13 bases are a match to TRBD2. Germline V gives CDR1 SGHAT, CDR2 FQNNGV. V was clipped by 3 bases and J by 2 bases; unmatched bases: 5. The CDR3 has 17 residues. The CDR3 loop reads CASSLSGTSGITDTQYF. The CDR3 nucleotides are TGTGCCAGCAGCTTGTCCGGGACTAGCGGGATCACAGATACGCAGTATTTT.

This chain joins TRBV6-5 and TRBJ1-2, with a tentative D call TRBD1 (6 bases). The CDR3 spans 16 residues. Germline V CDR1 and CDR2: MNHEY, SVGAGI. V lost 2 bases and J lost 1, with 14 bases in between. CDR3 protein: CASSYANFRGNYGYTF. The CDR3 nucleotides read TGTGCCAGCAGTTACGCGAATTTCAGGGGTAACTATGGCTACACCTTC.